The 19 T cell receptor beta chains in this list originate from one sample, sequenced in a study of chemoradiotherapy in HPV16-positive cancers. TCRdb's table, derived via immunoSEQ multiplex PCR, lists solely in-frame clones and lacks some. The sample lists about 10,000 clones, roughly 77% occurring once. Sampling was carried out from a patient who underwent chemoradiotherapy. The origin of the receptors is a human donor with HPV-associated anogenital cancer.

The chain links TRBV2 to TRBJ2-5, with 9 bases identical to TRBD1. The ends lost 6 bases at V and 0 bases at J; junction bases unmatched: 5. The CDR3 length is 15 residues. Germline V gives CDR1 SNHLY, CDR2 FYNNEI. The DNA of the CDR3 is TGTGCCAGCAGAAGGGACAGGGTGTACCAAGAGACCCAGTACTTC. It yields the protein CASRRDRVYQETQYF.

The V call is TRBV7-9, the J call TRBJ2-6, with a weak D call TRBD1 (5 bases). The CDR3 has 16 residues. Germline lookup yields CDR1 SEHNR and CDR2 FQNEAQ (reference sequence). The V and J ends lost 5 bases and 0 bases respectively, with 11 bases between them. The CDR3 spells CASSPLTASGANVLTF. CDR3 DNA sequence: TGTGCCAGCAGCCCCCTGACAGCCTCTGGGGCCAACGTCCTGACTTTC.

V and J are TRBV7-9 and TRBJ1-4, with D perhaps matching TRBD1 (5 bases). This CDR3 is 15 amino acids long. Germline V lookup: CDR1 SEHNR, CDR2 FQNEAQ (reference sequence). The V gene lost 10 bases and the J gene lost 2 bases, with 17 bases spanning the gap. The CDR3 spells CAISGDQGTNEKLFF. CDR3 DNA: TGTGCCATTTCGGGGGACCAAGGGACTAATGAAAAACTGTTTTTT.

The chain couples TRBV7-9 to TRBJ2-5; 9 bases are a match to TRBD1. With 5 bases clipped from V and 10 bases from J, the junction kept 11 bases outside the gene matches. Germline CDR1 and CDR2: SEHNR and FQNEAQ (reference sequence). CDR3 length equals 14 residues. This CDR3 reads CASSPKMGQGNQYF. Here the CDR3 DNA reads TGTGCCAGCAGCCCAAAGATGGGACAGGGCAACCAGTACTTC.

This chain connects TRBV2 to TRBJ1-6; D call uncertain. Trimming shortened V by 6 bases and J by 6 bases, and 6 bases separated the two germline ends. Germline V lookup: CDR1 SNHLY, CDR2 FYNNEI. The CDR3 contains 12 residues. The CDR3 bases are TGTGCCAGCAGACAGTCTAATTCACCCCTCCACTTT. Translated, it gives CASRQSNSPLHF.

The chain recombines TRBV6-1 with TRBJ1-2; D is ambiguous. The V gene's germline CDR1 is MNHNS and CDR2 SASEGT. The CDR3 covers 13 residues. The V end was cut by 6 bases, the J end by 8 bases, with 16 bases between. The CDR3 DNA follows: TGTGCCAGCAGCCTTGGGTCTTTCGACGGCTACACCTTC. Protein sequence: CASSLGSFDGYTF.

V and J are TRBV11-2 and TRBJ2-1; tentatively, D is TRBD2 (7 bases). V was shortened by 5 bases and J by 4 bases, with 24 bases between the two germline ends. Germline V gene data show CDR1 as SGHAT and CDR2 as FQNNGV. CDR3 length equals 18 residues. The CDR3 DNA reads TGTGCCAGCAGCCCCGCACCCTTATTAGGGGGGGCTTACAATGAGCAGTTCTTC. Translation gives CASSPAPLLGGAYNEQFF.

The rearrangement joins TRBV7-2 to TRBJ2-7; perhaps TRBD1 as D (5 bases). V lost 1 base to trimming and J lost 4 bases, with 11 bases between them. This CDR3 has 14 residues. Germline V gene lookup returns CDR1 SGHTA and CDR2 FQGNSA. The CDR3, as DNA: TGTGCCAGCAGCTTAGGCAGGGAAAGATACGAGCAGTACTTC. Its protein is CASSLGRERYEQYF.

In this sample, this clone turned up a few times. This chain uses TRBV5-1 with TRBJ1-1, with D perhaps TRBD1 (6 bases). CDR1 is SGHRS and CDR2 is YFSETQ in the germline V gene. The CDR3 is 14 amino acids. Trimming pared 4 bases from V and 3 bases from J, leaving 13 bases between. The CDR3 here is CASSVQGIDTEAFF. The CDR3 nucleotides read TGCGCCAGCAGCGTACAGGGTATTGACACTGAAGCTTTCTTT. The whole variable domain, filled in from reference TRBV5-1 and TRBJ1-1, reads KAGVTQTPRYLIKTRGQQVTLSCSPISGHRSVSWYQQTPGQGLQFLFEYFSETQRNKGNFPGRFSGRQFSNSRSEMNVSTLELGDSALYLCASSVQGIDTEAFFGQGTRLTVV.

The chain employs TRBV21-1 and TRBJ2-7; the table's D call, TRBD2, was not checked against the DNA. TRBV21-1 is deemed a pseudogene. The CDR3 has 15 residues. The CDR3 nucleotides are TGTGCCAGCAGCAAATTACCGCAGCGGGCCTACGAGCAGTACTTC. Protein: CASSKLPQRAYEQYF.

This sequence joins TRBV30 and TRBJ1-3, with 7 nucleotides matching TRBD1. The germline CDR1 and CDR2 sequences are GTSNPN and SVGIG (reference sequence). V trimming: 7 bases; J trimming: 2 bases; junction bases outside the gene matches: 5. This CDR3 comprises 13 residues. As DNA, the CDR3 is TGTGCCTCCCCCGACAGGGCTGGAAACACCATATATTTT. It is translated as CASPDRAGNTIYF.

The CDR3 is CASTLGGAQPQHF. The DNA of the CDR3 is TGTGCCAGCACCCTGGGGGGGGCCCAGCCCCAGCATTTT. The chain carries TRBV2 and TRBJ1-5, with a weak D call TRBD1 (6 bases). The ends were cut back, 7 bases at V and 7 bases at J, with 14 bases in the middle. The CDR3 extends over 13 amino acids. The germline V gene encodes CDR1 SNHLY and CDR2 FYNNEI.

The CDR3 nucleotides are TGTGCCAGCTCACTTGGGGAGACCCAGTACTTC. Amino acid sequence: CASSLGETQYF. The chain is built from TRBV18 and TRBJ2-5; D unresolved. The ends were cut back, 4 bases at V and 5 bases at J, with 5 bases in the middle. Germline-derived CDR1 and CDR2 are KGHSH and LQKENI. CDR3 size: 11 residues.

The CDR3 sequence: CASSPLGGTGSTDTQYF. DNA for the CDR3: TGTGCCAGCAGCCCACTCGGGGGGACCGGGAGCACAGATACGCAGTATTTT. The chain couples TRBV28 to TRBJ2-3; 7 nucleotides match TRBD2. The CDR3 has 17 amino acids. Germline CDR1 and CDR2: MDHEN and SYDVKM. The trim removed 6 bases at V and 0 bases at J, leaving 12 bases unmatched. Drawing the rest from reference TRBV28 and TRBJ2-3, the complete variable domain is DVKVTQSSRYLVKRTGEKVFLECVQDMDHENMFWYRQDPGLGLRLIYFSYDVKMKEKGDIPEGYSVSREKKERFSLILESASTNQTSMYLCASSPLGGTGSTDTQYFGPGTRLTVL.

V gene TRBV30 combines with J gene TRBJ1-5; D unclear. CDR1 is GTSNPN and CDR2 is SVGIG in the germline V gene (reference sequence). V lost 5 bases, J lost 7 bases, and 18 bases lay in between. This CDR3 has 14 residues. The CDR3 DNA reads TGTGCCTGGGCACCACTCAACGGGGTCCAGCCCCAGCATTTT. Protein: CAWAPLNGVQPQHF.

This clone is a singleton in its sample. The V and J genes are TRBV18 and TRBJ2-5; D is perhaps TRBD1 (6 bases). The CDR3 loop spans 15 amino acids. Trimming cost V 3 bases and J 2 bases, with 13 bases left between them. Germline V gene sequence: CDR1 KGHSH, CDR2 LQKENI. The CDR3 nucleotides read TGTGCCAGCTCACCTCGGGACACCAGACAAGAGACCCAGTACTTC. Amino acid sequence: CASSPRDTRQETQYF.

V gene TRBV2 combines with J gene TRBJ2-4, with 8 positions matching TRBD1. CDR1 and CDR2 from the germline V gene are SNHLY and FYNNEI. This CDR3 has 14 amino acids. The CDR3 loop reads CATTTGASINIQYF. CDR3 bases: TGTGCTACCACGACAGGGGCCTCTATAAACATTCAGTACTTC.

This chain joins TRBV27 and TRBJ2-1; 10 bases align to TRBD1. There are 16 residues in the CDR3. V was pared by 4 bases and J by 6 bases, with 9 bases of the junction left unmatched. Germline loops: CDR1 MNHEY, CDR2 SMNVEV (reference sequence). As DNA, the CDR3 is TGTGCCAGCAGTTCACCCGGGACAGGGGTAGCCAATGAGCAGTTCTTC. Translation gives CASSSPGTGVANEQFF.

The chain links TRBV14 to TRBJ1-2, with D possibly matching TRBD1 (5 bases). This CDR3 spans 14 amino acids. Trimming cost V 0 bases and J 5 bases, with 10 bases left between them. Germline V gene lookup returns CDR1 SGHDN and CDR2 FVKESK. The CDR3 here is CASSQDKQAYGYTF. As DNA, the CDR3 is TGTGCCAGCAGCCAAGATAAACAGGCATATGGCTACACCTTC. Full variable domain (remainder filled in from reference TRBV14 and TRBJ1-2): EAGVTQFPSHSVIEKGQTVTLRCDPISGHDNLYWYRRVMGKEIKFLLHFVKESKQDESGMPNNRFLAERTGGTYSTLKVQPAELEDSGVYFCASSQDKQAYGYTFGSGTRLTVV.